This T cell receptor beta chain comes out of a study of cytomegalovirus exposure and HLA in healthy donors. This clone was seen more than once but under ten times. Its matching antigen is unknown. The CDR3 runs 16 residues. Trimming stripped 4 bases from V and 0 bases from J, with 13 bases between. The germline V gene has CDR1 SGHVS and CDR2 FNYEAQ. Study-level findings and limits: TCR beta V- and J-gene trimming was later associated with a missense DCLRE1C variant. High specificity and sensitivity for cytomegalovirus status were reported for the classifier. A later analysis found most CMV-associated TCR beta chains apparently HLA-restricted.

PCR employed 60 Vbeta and 13 Jbeta primers. The data were produced by immunoSEQ multiplex PCR, yet TCRdb's version contains in-frame clones alone and is incomplete. The sample has approximately 130,000 clones, more than 65% seen once. Sequencing was carried out using PBMCs. This clonotype was sampled from a man aged 18 to 30 in good health and CMV-seronegative. The genes are TRBV7-6 and TRBJ1-3, with D maybe TRBD1 (6 bases). CDR3 DNA: TGTGCCAGCAGCTCCGACAGGCCAGGCTCTGGAAACACCATATATTTT. Translation gives CASSSDRPGSGNTIYF.